This T cell receptor (beta chain) was sequenced during a study of blood T cell repertoires in COVID-19 (TCRdb year 2020). Describing the broader study: Collaborator samples came from the United States, Italy and Spain and covered acute and convalescent phases of COVID-19. The material from the prospective study consisted of cDNA or gDNA derived from T cells, B-cell-depleted T cells, or PBMCs. Subjects who had been exposed to COVID-19, were actively infected with it, or had recovered from it provided the deeply sampled blood TCRbeta repertoires that made up the dataset. The repertoires were released in a freely available public database meant as a resource for research on the immune response to SARS-CoV-2. Samples came from the ongoing ImmuneRACE study (first 160 participants) plus 1,254 subjects from 6 global collaborators. The sample metadata nearly always contained a de-identified subject ID, COVID-19 status, age in years and sex. Where available, HLA class I and class II types were obtained from metadata supplied by the sample provider rather than from assay-based typing. Overall study outcomes, separate from this receptor: The amount of clinical and demographic metadata varied by source and participant and was provided uncurated.

V lost 3 bases and J lost 5 bases; the stretch between them is 20 bases long. CDR1 and CDR2 are drawn from the germline V gene: SGDLS, YYNGEE. From the cysteine through the phenylalanine, the CDR3 covers 16 amino acids. Only CDR3 DNA remains: 48 bases, in frame from the first base. Participants in the prospective study were enrolled through a virtual design, were aged roughly 18 to 90 years, and lived in under 25 United States geographic areas. In the prospective study, cohorts were assigned on the basis of participant-reported clinical history obtained from a screening survey and a study questionnaire. Recovered participants in ImmuneRACE Cohort 3 were defined as having two consecutive negative NP/OP PCR tests, clearance from a healthcare professional, or resolution of symptoms. Mobile phlebotomists in the prospective study collected whole blood, serum and a nasopharyngeal or oropharyngeal swab from every participant. Additional blood draws and questionnaires over an approximately 2-month period could optionally be provided by prospective study participants. Before DNA extraction, prospective study blood samples were shipped either frozen or at room temperature.

TCRbeta CDR3 regions were amplified from genomic DNA by means of the immunoSEQ Assay, a bias-controlled multiplex PCR. Turning to the authors' computational methods: The number of nucleated cells in each sample was estimated by amplification of reference gene primers within the assay. Sequence reads were collapsed and filtered to measure the absolute abundance of every unique TCRbeta CDR3 rearrangement. For each sample, productive Simpson clonality was calculated by taking the square root of Simpson's diversity index across productive rearrangements. TCRdb took this table from immuneACCESS and kept in-frame rearrangements with V and J called. Such tables lack part of the clones; where checked against another copy, unresolved V genes explain under half of the gap, and the rest is unexplained. Clonal size and the V and J genes are those of that table, whereas D and trimming came from the DNA. This sample comprises approximately 490,000 clones, roughly nine tenths of them detected only once. Roughly 0.72% of the sample rests with the top ten.

As concerns this clone: The antigen it recognizes is unknown. It has no much larger one-base neighbor in the sample; base qualities were not kept.

The receptor was derived from a woman younger than 30 who had recovered from COVID-19. This sequence uses TRBV9 and TRBJ2-5; perhaps TRBD1 is the D gene, with 5 bases matching. Sequenced: PBMCs or T cells enriched from blood (not recorded which). The nucleotide sequence reads TGTGCCAGCAGCGCCCTTGCCCAGGGCCATTTGGAGACCCAGTACTTC. It translates to CASSALAQGHLETQYF.